Given below is one TCR beta chain in context. Its target antigen remains unknown. No much larger clone exists at a distance of one base, and base qualities are not known. The immunoSEQ Assay, a bias-controlled multiplex PCR, was used to amplify TCRbeta CDR3 regions from genomic DNA. The study's own analysis went as follows. The number of nucleated cells in each sample was estimated by amplification of reference gene primers within the assay. To quantify the absolute abundance of each unique TCRbeta CDR3 rearrangement, sequence reads were collapsed and filtered. Productive Simpson clonality was computed per sample as the square root of Simpson's diversity index over productive rearrangements. TCRdb stores this immuneACCESS table with in-frame sequences only. Part of the clones is absent; in the studies checked, under half of the shortfall reflects unresolved V genes, and no reason is known for the rest. D and trimming were read from the DNA, whereas the V and J calls and clone size are those reported in that table. This sample lists over 200,000 clones; roughly 87% were detected once. The top ten constitute approximately 10% of the sample.

V loses 7 bases, J loses 8 bases, and the germline ends lie 9 bases apart. Looking up the germline V gene (reference sequence) yields CDR1 MNHEY and CDR2 SMNVEV. Including the terminal cysteine and phenylalanine, the CDR3 comprises 12 residues. Kept here is only the CDR3 DNA, which spans 36 bases and is read in frame from base 1. The data stem from a study of blood T cell repertoires in COVID-19 (dated by TCRdb to 2020 to 2021). The study in broad terms: The collaborator samples originated in the United States, Italy and Spain and spanned the acute and convalescent phases of COVID-19. The material from the prospective study consisted of cDNA or gDNA derived from T cells, B-cell-depleted T cells, or PBMCs. The dataset comprised deeply sampled blood TCRbeta repertoires from subjects exposed to, actively infected with, or recovered from COVID-19. The repertoires were made available in a free public database intended to serve as a resource for research on the immune response to SARS-CoV-2. The samples were drawn from two sources: the first 160 participants of the ongoing ImmuneRACE study, and 1,200 or so subjects contributed by 6 global collaborators. A de-identified subject ID, COVID-19 status, age in years and sex were almost always included in the sample metadata. HLA class I and class II types, where available, came from metadata supplied by the sample provider rather than from assay-based typing.

Findings and caveats that apply to the study as a whole: The amount of clinical and demographic metadata varied by source and participant and was provided uncurated.

Participants in the prospective study were enrolled through a virtual design, were aged roughly 18 to 100 years, and lived in approximately 24 United States geographic areas. To assign participants to cohorts, the prospective study relied on clinical history that participants themselves reported in a screening survey and a study questionnaire. For ImmuneRACE Cohort 3, a participant was defined as recovered based on two consecutive negative NP/OP PCR tests, clearance by a healthcare professional, or resolution of symptoms. In the prospective study, mobile phlebotomists collected whole blood, serum and a nasopharyngeal or oropharyngeal swab from each participant. Additional blood draws and questionnaires over an approximately two-month period could optionally be provided by prospective study participants. Before DNA extraction, prospective study blood samples were shipped either frozen or at room temperature.

Here the chain combines TRBV27 and TRBJ1-6; 6 matching bases give a weak D call of TRBD1. The sequence derives from a young man who had recovered from COVID-19. Sequencing was performed on PBMCs or T cells enriched from blood (not recorded which). The encoded CDR3 is CASKAGDSPLHF. The nucleotides are TGTGCCAGCAAGGCAGGGGATTCACCCCTCCACTTT.